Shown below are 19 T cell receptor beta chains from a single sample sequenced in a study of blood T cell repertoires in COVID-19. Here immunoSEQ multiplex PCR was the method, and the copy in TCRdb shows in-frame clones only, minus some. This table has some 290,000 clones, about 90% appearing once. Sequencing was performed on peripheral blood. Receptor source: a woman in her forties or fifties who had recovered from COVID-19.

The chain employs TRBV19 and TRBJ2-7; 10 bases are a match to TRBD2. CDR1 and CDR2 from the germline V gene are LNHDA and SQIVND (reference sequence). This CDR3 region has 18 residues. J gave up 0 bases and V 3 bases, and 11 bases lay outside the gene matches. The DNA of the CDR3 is TGTGCCAGTAGTATTGAGGCTAGCGGGAGCGCGAGCTCCTACGAGCAGTACTTC. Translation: CASSIEASGSASSYEQYF.

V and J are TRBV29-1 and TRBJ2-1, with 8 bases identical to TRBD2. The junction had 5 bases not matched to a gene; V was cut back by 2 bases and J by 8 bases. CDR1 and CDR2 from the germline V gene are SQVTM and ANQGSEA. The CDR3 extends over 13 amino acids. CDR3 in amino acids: CSVERTSPDEQFF. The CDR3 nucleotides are TGCAGCGTTGAAAGGACTAGCCCGGATGAGCAGTTCTTC.

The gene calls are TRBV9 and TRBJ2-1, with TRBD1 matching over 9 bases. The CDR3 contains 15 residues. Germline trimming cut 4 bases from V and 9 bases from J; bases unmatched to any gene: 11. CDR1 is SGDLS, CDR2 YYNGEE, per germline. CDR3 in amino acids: CASSPRGDRVSEQFF. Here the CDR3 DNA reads TGTGCCAGCAGCCCGAGAGGGGACAGGGTGTCTGAGCAGTTCTTC.

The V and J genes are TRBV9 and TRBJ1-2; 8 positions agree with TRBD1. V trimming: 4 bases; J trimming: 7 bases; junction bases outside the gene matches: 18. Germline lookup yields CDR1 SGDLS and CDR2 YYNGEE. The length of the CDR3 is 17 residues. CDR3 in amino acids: CASSTAPGQGLGSGYTF. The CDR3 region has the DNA TGTGCCAGCAGCACCGCCCCCGGACAGGGCCTGGGAAGTGGCTACACCTTC.

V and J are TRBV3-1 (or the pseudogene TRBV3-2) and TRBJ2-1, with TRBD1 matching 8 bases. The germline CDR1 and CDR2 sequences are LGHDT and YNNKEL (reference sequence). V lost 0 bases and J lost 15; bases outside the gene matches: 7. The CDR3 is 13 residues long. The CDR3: CASSQESRGQRFF. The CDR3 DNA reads TGTGCCAGCAGCCAAGAGAGCAGGGGGCAACGGTTCTTC.

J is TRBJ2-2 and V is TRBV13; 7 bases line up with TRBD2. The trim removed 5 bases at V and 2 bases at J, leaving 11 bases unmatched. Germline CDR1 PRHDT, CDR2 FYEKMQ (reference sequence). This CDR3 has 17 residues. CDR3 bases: TGTGCCAGCAGCAGACGGGTGCTAGCGGTAAACACCGGGGAGCTGTTTTTT. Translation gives CASSRRVLAVNTGELFF.

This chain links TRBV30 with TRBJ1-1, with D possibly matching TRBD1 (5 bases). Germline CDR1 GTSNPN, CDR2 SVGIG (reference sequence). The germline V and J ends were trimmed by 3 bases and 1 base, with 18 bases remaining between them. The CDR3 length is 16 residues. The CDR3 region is CAWSQARRGRNTEAFF. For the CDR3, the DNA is TGTGCCTGGAGCCAAGCCCGGCGGGGCCGGAACACTGAAGCTTTCTTT.

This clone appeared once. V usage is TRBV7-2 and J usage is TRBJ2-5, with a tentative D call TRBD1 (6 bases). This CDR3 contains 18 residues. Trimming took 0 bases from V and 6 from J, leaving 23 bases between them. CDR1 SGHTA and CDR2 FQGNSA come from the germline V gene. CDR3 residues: CASSLARAQDRSKQTQYF. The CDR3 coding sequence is TGTGCCAGCAGCTTAGCCCGGGCCCAGGACAGATCGAAACAGACCCAGTACTTC. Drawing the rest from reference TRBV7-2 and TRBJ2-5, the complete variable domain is GAGVSQSPSNKVTEKGKDVELRCDPISGHTALYWYRQSLGQGLEFLIYFQGNSAPDKSGLPSDRFSAERTGGSVSTLTIQRTQQEDSAVYLCASSLARAQDRSKQTQYFGPGTRLLVL.

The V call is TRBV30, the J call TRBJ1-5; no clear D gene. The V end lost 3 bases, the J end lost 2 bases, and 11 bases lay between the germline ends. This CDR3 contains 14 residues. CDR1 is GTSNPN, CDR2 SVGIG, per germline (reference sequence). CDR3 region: CAWSTRYGNQPQHF. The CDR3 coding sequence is TGTGCCTGGAGCACCAGGTACGGCAATCAGCCCCAGCATTTT.

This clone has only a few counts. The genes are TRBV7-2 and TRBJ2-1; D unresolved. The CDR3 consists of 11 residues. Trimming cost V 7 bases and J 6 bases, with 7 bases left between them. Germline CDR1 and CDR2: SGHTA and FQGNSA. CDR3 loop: CASTPFNEQFF. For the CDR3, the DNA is TGTGCCAGCACCCCCTTCAATGAGCAGTTCTTC. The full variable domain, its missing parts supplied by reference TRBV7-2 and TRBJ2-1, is GAGVSQSPSNKVTEKGKDVELRCDPISGHTALYWYRQSLGQGLEFLIYFQGNSAPDKSGLPSDRFSAERTGGSVSTLTIQRTQQEDSAVYLCASTPFNEQFFGPGTRLTVL.

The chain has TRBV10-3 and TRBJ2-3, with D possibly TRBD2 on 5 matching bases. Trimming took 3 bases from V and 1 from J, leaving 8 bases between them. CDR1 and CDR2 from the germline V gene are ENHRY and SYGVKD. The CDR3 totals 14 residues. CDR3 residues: CAISDSSGTDTQYF. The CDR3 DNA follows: TGTGCCATCAGTGATAGTAGCGGCACAGATACGCAGTATTTT.

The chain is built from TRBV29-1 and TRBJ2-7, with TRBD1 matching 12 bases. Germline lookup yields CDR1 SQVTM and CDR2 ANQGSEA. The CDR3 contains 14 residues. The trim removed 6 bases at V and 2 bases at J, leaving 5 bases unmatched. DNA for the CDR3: TGCAGCGTCCTGGGGACAGGGGGCCCCTACGAGCAGTACTTC. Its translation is CSVLGTGGPYEQYF.

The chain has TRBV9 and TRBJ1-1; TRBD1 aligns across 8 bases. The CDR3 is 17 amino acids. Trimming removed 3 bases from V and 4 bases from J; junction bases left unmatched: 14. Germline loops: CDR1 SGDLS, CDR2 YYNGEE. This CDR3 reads CASSGRRTGGLGTEAFF. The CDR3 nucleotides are TGTGCCAGCAGCGGCCGAAGAACAGGGGGTTTGGGCACTGAAGCTTTCTTT. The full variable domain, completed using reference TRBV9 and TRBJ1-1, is DSGVTQTPKHLITATGQRVTLRCSPRSGDLSVYWYQQSLDQGLQFLIQYYNGEERAKGNILERFSAQQFPDLHSELNLSSLELGDSALYFCASSGRRTGGLGTEAFFGQGTRLTVV.

CDR3 residues: CASSIEGQGGTEAFF. The CDR3 DNA reads TGTGCCAGTAGTATAGAAGGGCAGGGAGGCACTGAAGCTTTCTTT. The J gene is TRBJ1-1, the V gene TRBV19, with a possible D match to TRBD1 (5 bases). This CDR3 region has 15 residues. Germline assignment: CDR1 LNHDA and CDR2 SQIVND (reference sequence). Trimming removed 0 bases from V and 4 bases from J, with 12 bases in between. Supplemented by reference TRBV19 and TRBJ1-1, the full variable domain reads DGGITQSPKYLFRKEGQNVTLSCEQNLNHDAMYWYRQDPGQGLRLIYYSQIVNDFQKGDIAEGYSVSREKKESFPLTVTSAQKNPTAFYLCASSIEGQGGTEAFFGQGTRLTVV.

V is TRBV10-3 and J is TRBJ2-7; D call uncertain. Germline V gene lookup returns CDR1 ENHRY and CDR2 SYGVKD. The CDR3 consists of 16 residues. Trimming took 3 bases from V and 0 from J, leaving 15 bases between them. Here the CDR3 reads CAISDKGSRSSYEQYF. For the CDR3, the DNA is TGTGCCATCAGTGATAAAGGAAGCCGGAGCTCCTACGAGCAGTACTTC.

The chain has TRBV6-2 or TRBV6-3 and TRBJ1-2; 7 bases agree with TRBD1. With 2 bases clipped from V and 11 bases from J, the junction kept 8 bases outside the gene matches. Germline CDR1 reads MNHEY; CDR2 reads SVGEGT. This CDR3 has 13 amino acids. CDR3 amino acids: CASSYGAWDSYTF. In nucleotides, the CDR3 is TGTGCCAGCAGTTACGGGGCCTGGGACAGTTACACCTTC.

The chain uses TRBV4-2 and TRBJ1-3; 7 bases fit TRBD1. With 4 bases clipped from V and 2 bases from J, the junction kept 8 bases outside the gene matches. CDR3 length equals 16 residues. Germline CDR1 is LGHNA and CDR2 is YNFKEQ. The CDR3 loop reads CASSRRQGQPGNTIYF. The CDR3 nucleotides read TGTGCCAGCAGCCGTCGACAGGGCCAGCCTGGAAACACCATATATTTT.

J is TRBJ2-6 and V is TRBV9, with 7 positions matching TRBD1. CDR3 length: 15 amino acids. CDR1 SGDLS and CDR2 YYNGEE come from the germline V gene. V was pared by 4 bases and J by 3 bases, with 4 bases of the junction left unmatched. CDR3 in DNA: TGTGCCAGCAGCCTAACAGGGGTTGGGGCCAACGTCCTGACTTTC. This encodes CASSLTGVGANVLTF.

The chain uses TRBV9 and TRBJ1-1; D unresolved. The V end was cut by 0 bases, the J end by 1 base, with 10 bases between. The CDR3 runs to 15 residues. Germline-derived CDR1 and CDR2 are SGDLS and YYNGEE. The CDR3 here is CASSVVAAGNTEAFF. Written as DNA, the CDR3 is TGTGCCAGCAGCGTAGTAGCGGCAGGGAACACTGAAGCTTTCTTT. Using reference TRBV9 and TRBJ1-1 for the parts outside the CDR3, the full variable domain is DSGVTQTPKHLITATGQRVTLRCSPRSGDLSVYWYQQSLDQGLQFLIQYYNGEERAKGNILERFSAQQFPDLHSELNLSSLELGDSALYFCASSVVAAGNTEAFFGQGTRLTVV.